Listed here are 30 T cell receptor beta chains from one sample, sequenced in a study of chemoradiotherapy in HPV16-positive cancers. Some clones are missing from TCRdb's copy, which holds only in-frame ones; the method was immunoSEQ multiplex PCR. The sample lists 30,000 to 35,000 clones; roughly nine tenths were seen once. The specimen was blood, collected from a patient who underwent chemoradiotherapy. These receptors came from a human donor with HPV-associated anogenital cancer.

CDR3: CATSRDDKPRGYTF. In DNA, the CDR3 is TGTGCCACCAGCAGAGATGACAAGCCCCGGGGCTACACCTTC. The V call is TRBV15, the J call TRBJ1-2; D remains ambiguous. Germline-derived CDR1 and CDR2 are LNHNV and YYDKDF (reference sequence). The CDR3 has 14 residues. Between the trimmed V and J ends, which lost 0 bases and 8 bases, there was a span of 13 bases.

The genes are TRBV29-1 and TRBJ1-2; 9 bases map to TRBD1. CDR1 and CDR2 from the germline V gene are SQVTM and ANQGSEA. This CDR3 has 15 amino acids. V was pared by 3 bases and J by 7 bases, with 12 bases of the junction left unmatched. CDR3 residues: CSVDLAGTGFGGYTF. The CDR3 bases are TGCAGCGTTGATTTGGCCGGGACAGGGTTCGGTGGCTACACCTTC.

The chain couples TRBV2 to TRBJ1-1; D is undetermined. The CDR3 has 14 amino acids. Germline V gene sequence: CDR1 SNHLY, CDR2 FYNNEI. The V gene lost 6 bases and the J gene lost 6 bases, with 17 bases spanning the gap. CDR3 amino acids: CASSLQSFGAEAFF. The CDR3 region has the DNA TGTGCCAGCAGCCTACAGAGCTTCGGTGCTGAAGCTTTCTTT. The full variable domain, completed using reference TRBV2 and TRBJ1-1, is EPEVTQTPSHQVTQMGQEVILRCVPISNHLYFYWYRQILGQKVEFLVSFYNNEISEKSEIFDDQFSVERPDGSNFTLKIRSTKLEDSAMYFCASSLQSFGAEAFFGQGTRLTVV.

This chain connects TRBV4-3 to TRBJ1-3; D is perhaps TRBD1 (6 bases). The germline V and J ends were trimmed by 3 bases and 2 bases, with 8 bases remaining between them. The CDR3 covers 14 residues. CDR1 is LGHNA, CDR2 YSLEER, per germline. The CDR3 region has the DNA TGCGCCAGCAGCCACCACAGGGCTGGAAACACCATATATTTT. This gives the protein CASSHHRAGNTIYF.

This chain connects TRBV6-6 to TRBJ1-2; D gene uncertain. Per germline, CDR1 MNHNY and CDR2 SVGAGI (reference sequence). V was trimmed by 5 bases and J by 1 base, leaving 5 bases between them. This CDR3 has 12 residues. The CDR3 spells CASSPLNYGYTF. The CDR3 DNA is TGTGCCAGCAGTCCCCTTAACTATGGCTACACCTTC.

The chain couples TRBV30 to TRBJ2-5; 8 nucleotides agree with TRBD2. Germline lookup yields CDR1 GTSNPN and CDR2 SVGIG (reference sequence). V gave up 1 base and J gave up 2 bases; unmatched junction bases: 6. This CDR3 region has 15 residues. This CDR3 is CAWSEGGGLQETQYF. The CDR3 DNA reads TGTGCCTGGAGTGAAGGCGGGGGGTTACAAGAGACCCAGTACTTC.

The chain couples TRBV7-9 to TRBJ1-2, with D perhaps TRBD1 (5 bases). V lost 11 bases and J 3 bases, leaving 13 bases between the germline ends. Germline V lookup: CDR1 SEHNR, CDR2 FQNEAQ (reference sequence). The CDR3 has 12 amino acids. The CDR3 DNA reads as TGTGCCCTCGGGAGGGGAGACTATGGCTACACCTTC. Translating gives CALGRGDYGYTF.

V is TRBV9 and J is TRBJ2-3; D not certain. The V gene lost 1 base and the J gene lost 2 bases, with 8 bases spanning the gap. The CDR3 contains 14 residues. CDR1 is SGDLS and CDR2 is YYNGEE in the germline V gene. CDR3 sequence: CASSVRGYTDTQYF. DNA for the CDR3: TGTGCCAGCAGCGTAAGAGGCTACACAGATACGCAGTATTTT.

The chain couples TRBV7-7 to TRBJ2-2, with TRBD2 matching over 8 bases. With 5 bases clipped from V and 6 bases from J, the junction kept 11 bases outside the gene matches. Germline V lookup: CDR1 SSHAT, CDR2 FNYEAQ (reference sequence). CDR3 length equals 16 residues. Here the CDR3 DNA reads TGTGCCAGCAGCCCCTCCGGGACTAGGGGTCCCGGGGAGCTGTTTTTT. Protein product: CASSPSGTRGPGELFF.

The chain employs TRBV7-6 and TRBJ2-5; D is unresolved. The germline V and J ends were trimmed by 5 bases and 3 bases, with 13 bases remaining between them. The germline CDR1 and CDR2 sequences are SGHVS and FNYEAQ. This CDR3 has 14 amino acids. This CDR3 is CASSPPEEKETQYF. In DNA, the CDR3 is TGTGCCAGCAGCCCCCCCGAGGAGAAAGAGACCCAGTACTTC.

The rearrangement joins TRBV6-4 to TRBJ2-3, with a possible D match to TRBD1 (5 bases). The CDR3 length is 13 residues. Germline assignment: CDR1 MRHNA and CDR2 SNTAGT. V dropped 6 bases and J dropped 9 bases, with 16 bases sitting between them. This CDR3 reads CASSGSRSGTQYF. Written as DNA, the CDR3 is TGTGCCAGCAGCGGTAGCCGTTCAGGGACGCAGTATTTT.

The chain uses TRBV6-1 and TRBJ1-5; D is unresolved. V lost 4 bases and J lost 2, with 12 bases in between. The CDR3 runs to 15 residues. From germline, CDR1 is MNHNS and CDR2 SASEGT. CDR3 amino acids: CASSALLGGNQPQHF. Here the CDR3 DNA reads TGTGCCAGCAGTGCCTTGTTGGGCGGCAATCAGCCCCAGCATTTT.

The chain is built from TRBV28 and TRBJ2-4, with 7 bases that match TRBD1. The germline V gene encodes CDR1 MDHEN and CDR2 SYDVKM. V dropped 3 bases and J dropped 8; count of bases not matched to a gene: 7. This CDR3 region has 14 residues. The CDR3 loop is CASSFSQGVYIQYF. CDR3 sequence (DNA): TGTGCCAGCAGTTTCTCGCAGGGGGTGTACATTCAGTACTTC. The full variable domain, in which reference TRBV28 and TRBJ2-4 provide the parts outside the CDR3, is DVKVTQSSRYLVKRTGEKVFLECVQDMDHENMFWYRQDPGLGLRLIYFSYDVKMKEKGDIPEGYSVSREKKERFSLILESASTNQTSMYLCASSFSQGVYIQYFGAGTRLSVL.

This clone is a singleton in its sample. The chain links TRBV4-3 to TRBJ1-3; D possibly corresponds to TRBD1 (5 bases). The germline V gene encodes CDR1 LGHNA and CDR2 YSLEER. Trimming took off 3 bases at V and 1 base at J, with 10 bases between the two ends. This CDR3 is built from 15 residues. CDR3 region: CASSQGVISGNTIYF. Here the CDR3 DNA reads TGCGCCAGCAGCCAGGGGGTTATTTCTGGAAACACCATATATTTT.

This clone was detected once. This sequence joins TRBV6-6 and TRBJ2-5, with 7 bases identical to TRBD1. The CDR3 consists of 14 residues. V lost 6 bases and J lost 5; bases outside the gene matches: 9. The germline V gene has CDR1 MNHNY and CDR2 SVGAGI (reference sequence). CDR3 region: CASSFRGRLETQYF. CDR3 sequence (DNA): TGTGCCAGCAGCTTTAGGGGGCGCTTGGAGACCCAGTACTTC.

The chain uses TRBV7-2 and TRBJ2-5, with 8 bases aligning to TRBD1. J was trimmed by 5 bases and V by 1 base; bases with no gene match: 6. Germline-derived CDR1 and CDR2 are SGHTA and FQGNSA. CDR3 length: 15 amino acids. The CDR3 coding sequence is TGTGCCAGCAGCTTAGGACAGGGGTATGTGGAGACCCAGTACTTC. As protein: CASSLGQGYVETQYF. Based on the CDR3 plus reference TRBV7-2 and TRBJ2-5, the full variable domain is GAGVSQSPSNKVTEKGKDVELRCDPISGHTALYWYRQSLGQGLEFLIYFQGNSAPDKSGLPSDRFSAERTGGSVSTLTIQRTQQEDSAVYLCASSLGQGYVETQYFGPGTRLLVL.

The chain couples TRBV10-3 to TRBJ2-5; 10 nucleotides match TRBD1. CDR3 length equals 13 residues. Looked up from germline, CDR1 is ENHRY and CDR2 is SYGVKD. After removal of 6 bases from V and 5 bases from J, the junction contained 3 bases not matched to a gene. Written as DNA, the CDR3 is TGTGCCATCAGCCTGGACAGGGGGGAGACCCAGTACTTC. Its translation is CAISLDRGETQYF.

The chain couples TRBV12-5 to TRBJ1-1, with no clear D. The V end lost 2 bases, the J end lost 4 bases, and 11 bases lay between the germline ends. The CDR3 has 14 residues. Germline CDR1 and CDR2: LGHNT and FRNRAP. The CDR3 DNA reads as TGTGCTAGTGGTTTGCGGGTACAAGGCACTGAAGCTTTCTTT. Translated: CASGLRVQGTEAFF.

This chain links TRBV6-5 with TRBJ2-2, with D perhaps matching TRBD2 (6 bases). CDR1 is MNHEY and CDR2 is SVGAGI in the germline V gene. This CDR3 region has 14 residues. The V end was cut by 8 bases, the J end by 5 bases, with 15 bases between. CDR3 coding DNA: TGTGCCAGCCGGGCGGGGTCGGAGACCGGGGAGCTGTTTTTT. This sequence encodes CASRAGSETGELFF.

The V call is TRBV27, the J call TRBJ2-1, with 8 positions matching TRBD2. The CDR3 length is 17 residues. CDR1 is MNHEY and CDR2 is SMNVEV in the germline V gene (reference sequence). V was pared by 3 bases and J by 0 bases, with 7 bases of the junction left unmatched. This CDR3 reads CASSFPPRGGSYNEQFF. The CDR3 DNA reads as TGTGCCAGCAGTTTCCCTCCCCGGGGGGGCTCCTACAATGAGCAGTTCTTC.

CDR3 in DNA: TGTGCCAGCAGCGTTAGCGGGAGACCGGGCGAGCAGTACTTC. The encoded protein is CASSVSGRPGEQYF. V usage is TRBV13 and J usage is TRBJ2-7, with 9 bases identical to TRBD2. Germline trimming cut 5 bases from V and 6 bases from J; bases unmatched to any gene: 8. This CDR3 has 14 amino acids. CDR1 is PRHDT, CDR2 FYEKMQ, per germline (reference sequence).

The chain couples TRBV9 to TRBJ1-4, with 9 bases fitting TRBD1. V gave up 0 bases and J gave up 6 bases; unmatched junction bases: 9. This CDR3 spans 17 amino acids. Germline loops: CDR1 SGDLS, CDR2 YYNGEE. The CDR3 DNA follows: TGTGCCAGCAGCGTAGGATGGGGGGACAGGGATGATGAAAAACTGTTTTTT. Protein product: CASSVGWGDRDDEKLFF.

In DNA, the CDR3 is TGTGCCAGCAGCTTGCCTAGCGGGGGGGATGAGACCCAGTACTTC. This codes for CASSLPSGGDETQYF. J is TRBJ2-5 and V is TRBV5-4; 12 positions match TRBD2. This CDR3 has 15 residues. J was trimmed by 5 bases and V by 1 base; bases with no gene match: 3. Germline values: CDR1 SGHNT, CDR2 YYREEE (reference sequence).

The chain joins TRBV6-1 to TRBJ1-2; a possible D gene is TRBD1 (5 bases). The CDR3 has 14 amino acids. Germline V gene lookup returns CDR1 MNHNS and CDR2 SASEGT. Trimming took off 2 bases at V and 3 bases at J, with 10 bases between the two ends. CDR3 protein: CASSEQGSDYGYTF. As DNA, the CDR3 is TGTGCCAGCAGTGAACAGGGCTCTGACTATGGCTACACCTTC.

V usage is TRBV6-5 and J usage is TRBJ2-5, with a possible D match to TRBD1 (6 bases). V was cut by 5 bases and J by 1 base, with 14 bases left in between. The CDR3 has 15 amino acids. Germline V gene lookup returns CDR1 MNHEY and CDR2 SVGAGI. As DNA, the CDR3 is TGTGCCAGCAGTACAGGACAGACCCTCCAAGAGACCCAGTACTTC. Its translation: CASSTGQTLQETQYF.

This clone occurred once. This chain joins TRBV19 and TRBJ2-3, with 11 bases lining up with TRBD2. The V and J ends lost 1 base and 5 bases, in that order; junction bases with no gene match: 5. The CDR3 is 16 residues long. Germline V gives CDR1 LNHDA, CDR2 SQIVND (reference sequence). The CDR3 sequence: CASSIGLAGGIDTQYF. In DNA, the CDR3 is TGTGCCAGTAGTATAGGGCTAGCGGGAGGAATAGATACGCAGTATTTT.

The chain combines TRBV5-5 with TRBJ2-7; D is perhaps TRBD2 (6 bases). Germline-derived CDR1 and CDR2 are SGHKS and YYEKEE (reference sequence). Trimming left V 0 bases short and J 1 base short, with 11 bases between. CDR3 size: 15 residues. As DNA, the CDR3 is TGTGCCAGCAGCTTGGGGGCTAGCGTGTCCTACGAGCAGTACTTC. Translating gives CASSLGASVSYEQYF. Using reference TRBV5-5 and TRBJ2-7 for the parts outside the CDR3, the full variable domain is DAGVTQSPTHLIKTRGQQVTLRCSPISGHKSVSWYQQVLGQGPQFIFQYYEKEERGRGNFPDRFSARQFPNYSSELNVNALLLGDSALYLCASSLGASVSYEQYFGPGTRLTVT.

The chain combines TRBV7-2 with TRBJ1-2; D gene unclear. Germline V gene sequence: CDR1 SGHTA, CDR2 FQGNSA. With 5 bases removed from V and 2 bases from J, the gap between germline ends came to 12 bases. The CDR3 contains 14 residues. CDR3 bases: TGTGCCAGCAGCCCCTCAGGAATGAACTATGGCTACACCTTC. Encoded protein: CASSPSGMNYGYTF.

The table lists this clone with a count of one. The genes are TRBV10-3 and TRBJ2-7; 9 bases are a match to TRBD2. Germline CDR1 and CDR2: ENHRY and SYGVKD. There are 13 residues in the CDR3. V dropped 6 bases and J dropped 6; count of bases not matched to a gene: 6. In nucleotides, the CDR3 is TGTGCCATCAGCCCGGGACTAGCCGGCGAGCAGTACTTC. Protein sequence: CAISPGLAGEQYF.

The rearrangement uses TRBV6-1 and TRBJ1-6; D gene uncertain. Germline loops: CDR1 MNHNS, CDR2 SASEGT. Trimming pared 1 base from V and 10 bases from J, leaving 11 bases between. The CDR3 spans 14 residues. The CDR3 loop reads CASSEENGGSPLHF. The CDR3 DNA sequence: TGTGCCAGCAGTGAAGAAAACGGAGGGTCACCCCTCCACTTT.